These T cell receptor beta chains were read from a single sample in a study of CD4+ T cells in melanoma. Assay used: immunoSEQ multiplex PCR; TCRdb lists only in-frame clones, some missing. This table has 140,000 or so clones, 80% to 95% appearing once. These receptors were taken from a human donor with melanoma. CDR3s include the opening cysteine and the closing phenylalanine or tryptophan. A D gene is named only where the DNA matches it firmly. Expanded clones get a size class; other rows say once, few or many, or leave the size out.

-	-	16	TRBV5-6	TRBJ1-1	TGTGCCAGCAGCCACGGAGTTCGCAGGGGAAACACTGAAGCTTTCTTT	CASSHGVRRGNTEAFF
-	-	15	TRBV5-6	TRBJ2-3	TGTGCCAGCAGCTTGGTTCTACCGCTCACAGATACGCAGTATTTT	CASSLVLPLTDTQYF
-	-	13	TRBV11-2	TRBJ2-7	TGTGCCAGCAATGGACAGACACTCTACGAGCAGTACTTC	CASNGQTLYEQYF
-	-	13	TRBV7-2	TRBJ1-2	TGTGCCAGCACTCCGGACGGGGGCTATGGCTACACCTTC	CASTPDGGYGYTF
-	few	16	TRBV7-6	TRBJ2-1	TGTGCCAGCAGGAGCGGACGGTCTCGCTCCTACAATGAGCAGTTCTTC	CASRSGRSRSYNEQFF
-	-	13	TRBV2	TRBJ2-3	TGTGCCAGCAGTGAGAGGAGAACAGATACGCAGTATTTT	CASSERRTDTQYF
-	once	15	TRBV15	TRBJ1-5	TGTGCCACCAGCAGAGGGGGGTTCGGCAATCAGCCCCAGCATTTT	CATSRGGFGNQPQHF
-	-	13	TRBV5-4	TRBJ1-3	TGTGCCAGCAGCTTAGACCCTGGAAACACCATATATTTT	CASSLDPGNTIYF
-	-	18	TRBV4-1	TRBJ2-6	TGCGCCAGCAGCCAAGTCTACTTGTTCAGGTCCGGGGCCAACGTCCTGACTTTC	CASSQVYLFRSGANVLTF
TRBD1	-	15	TRBV27	TRBJ2-7	TGTGCCAGCAGCTTCTTTGGGACAGGGGCCTACGAGCAGTACTTC	CASSFFGTGAYEQYF
-	-	14	TRBV6-5	TRBJ2-7	TGTGCCAGCAGTTCCCCGGGGGCAGCCTACGAGCAGTACTTC	CASSSPGAAYEQYF
TRBD2	-	17	TRBV4-2	TRBJ2-1	TGTGCCAGCAGCCAACTACTAGCGGGGGGGGACTACAATGAGCAGTTCTTC	CASSQLLAGGDYNEQFF
-	-	14	TRBV29-1	TRBJ1-2	TGCAGCGCACGTGGGGCAGCCGATAACTATGGCTACACCTTC	CSARGAADNYGYTF
-	-	15	TRBV28	TRBJ2-5	TGTGCCAGCGCTGGGGGTGGGACTTCCCAAGAGACCCAGTACTTC	CASAGGGTSQETQYF
-	-	14	TRBV27	TRBJ1-1	TGTGCCAGCACTAAGGACAGAACTAACACTGAAGCTTTCTTT	CASTKDRTNTEAFF
TRBD2	-	15	TRBV11-1	TRBJ2-5	TGTGCCAGCACTGGTGGCGGGGGGCGGGAAGAGACCCAGTACTTC	CASTGGGGREETQYF
-	-	12	TRBV6-5	TRBJ2-1	TGTGCCAGCAGTTCGGGGCGGGCTGAGCAGTTCTTC	CASSSGRAEQFF
TRBD1	-	15	TRBV6-5	TRBJ1-5	TGTGCCAGCAGTTACTCGGGGACAGGGCGTCAGCCCCAGCATTTT	CASSYSGTGRQPQHF
-	-	14	TRBV5-1	TRBJ1-6	TGCGCCAGCAGCTTGCGGGGATTGGATTCACCCCTCCACTTT	CASSLRGLDSPLHF
-	-	13	TRBV2	TRBJ2-5	TGTGCCAGCGGCCTGGGGGGCTACGAGACCCAGTACTTC	CASGLGGYETQYF
-	-	14	TRBV5-4	TRBJ1-2	TGTGCCAGCAGCTTGGTAGGGGCGGCCTATGGCTACACCTTC	CASSLVGAAYGYTF
TRBD2	once	15	TRBV6-1	TRBJ2-5	TGTGCCAGCAGTGAGACGGGGGGGGCCGGGGAGACCCAGTACTTC	CASSETGGAGETQYF